A selection of T cell receptor beta chains follows, all from one sample in a study of T cell responses to AZD1222 COVID-19 vaccine. Assay used: immunoSEQ multiplex PCR; TCRdb lists only in-frame clones, some missing. The sample has about 130,000 clones, over 65% seen once. The sample was peripheral blood, taken on day 0 of AZD1222 vaccination. All receptors come from an adult in good health. Each CDR3 is given with its conserved first and last residue. D genes are given only for firm matches. Only part of the rows carry a size: once, few, many, or a class if the clone is expanded.

TGCGCCAGCAGCAGGGACAGGGCGGAGACCCAGTACTTC	CASSRDRAETQYF	TRBD1	.	TRBJ2-5	TRBV5-1
TGTGCCAGCAGCAAAAAATCGTCGGCCCGGAGCTCTGAAGCTTTCTTT	CASSKKSSARSSEAFF	.	.	TRBJ1-1	TRBV21-1
TGCGCCAGCAGCTTAGACAGGGGGCCGGACTATGAGCAGTTCTTC	CASSLDRGPDYEQFF	TRBD1	.	TRBJ2-1	TRBV5-1
TGTGCCAGCAGCTTCAAGTGGGGGTCTGGGGCCAACGTCCTGACTTTC	CASSFKWGSGANVLTF	.	.	TRBJ2-6	TRBV7-9
TGTGCCAGCAGCCAAATTCCAGGGTCGAACACTGAAGCTTTCTTT	CASSQIPGSNTEAFF	.	once	TRBJ1-1	TRBV3-1/TRBV3-2
TGCGCCAGCAGCCCCACCGCCGGGACCGACAGGCAGTACTTC	CASSPTAGTDRQYF	.	.	TRBJ2-7	TRBV5-1
TGTGCCAGCAGCCCAGGAAGGGGCACTGAAGCTTTCTTT	CASSPGRGTEAFF	.	.	TRBJ1-1	TRBV7-3
TGTGCCAGCAGCTTTCCGGGACAAGGGCTCTCTGGGGCCAACGTCCTGACTTTC	CASSFPGQGLSGANVLTF	.	.	TRBJ2-6	TRBV9
TGTGCCAGCAGCTCCCTAAACCACGTTAGCAATCAGCCCCAGCATTTT	CASSSLNHVSNQPQHF	.	once	TRBJ1-5	TRBV7-8
TGCGCCAGCAGCCCTCCATCCACAGATACGCAGTATTTT	CASSPPSTDTQYF	.	medium-sized	TRBJ2-3	TRBV4-1
TGTGCCAGTGAAGGGAAGAGGGCGACCTATAATTCACCCCTCCACTTT	CASEGKRATYNSPLHF	.	.	TRBJ1-6	TRBV2
TGTGCCAGCAGCCAGGGAGTGGGCAATCAGCCCCAGCATTTT	CASSQGVGNQPQHF	.	.	TRBJ1-5	TRBV3-1/TRBV3-2
TGTGCCATCAGTGAGGGCTACTACGAGCAGTACTTC	CAISEGYYEQYF	.	few	TRBJ2-7	TRBV10-3
TGTGCCAGCAGTTCACCCCGGGACAGGGTTGGCTACACCTTC	CASSSPRDRVGYTF	TRBD1	.	TRBJ1-2	TRBV11-2
TGTGCCAGCAGTTTATCCCCTAACTATGGCTACACCTTC	CASSLSPNYGYTF	.	.	TRBJ1-2	TRBV28
TGTGCCAGCAGTTTTAGCGGGGGGGCGTCAGATACGCAGTATTTT	CASSFSGGASDTQYF	TRBD2	.	TRBJ2-3	TRBV27
TGTGCCTGGAGTGCCCACCGGGACAGTAACTATGGCTACACCTTC	CAWSAHRDSNYGYTF	TRBD1	few	TRBJ1-2	TRBV30
TGTGCCAGCAGCTCCCCCCCTGGAAACACCATATATTTT	CASSSPPGNTIYF	.	.	TRBJ1-3	TRBV9
TGTGCCAGCAGTTTGGAACCGAGGGACAGCCTGAGGGGCTACACCTTC	CASSLEPRDSLRGYTF	TRBD1	.	TRBJ1-2	TRBV28
TGCGCCAGCAGCTTGGAGGGGGCCGGCTCACCCCTCCACTTT	CASSLEGAGSPLHF	TRBD1	.	TRBJ1-6	TRBV5-1
TGCGCCAGCAGCCATGTCCCGGCAGCGAACACCGGGGAGCTGTTTTTT	CASSHVPAANTGELFF	.	.	TRBJ2-2	TRBV4-1
TGTGCCCCCAGCCCCAGAGGGGCCGGGACCGGGGAGCTGTTTTTT	CAPSPRGAGTGELFF	.	.	TRBJ2-2	TRBV3-1/TRBV3-2
TGCAGTGCTAGAGGGGCCTATGGCTACACCTTC	CSARGAYGYTF	.	.	TRBJ1-2	TRBV20-1
TGTGCCAGCAGCCAAGTTGGCTACTCCTACGAGCAGTACTTC	CASSQVGYSYEQYF	.	few	TRBJ2-7	TRBV3-1/TRBV3-2
TGTGCCATCAGTGCAGGGAATCAGCCCCAGCATTTT	CAISAGNQPQHF	.	.	TRBJ1-5	TRBV10-3
TGTGCCTGGAGTGGGATAGGCGGCCGTGGCTCCTACAATGAGCAGTTCTTC	CAWSGIGGRGSYNEQFF	.	.	TRBJ2-1	TRBV30
TGTGCCAGCAGCTTAGGTAGAGGGATTGACTATGGCTACACCTTC	CASSLGRGIDYGYTF	.	.	TRBJ1-2	TRBV7-9
TGTGCCAGCAGTCCCCGGGCAGGGGGGTGGGAGACCCAGTACTTC	CASSPRAGGWETQYF	.	.	TRBJ2-5	TRBV6-5
TGTGCCAGCAGTACAGGCTATGGCTACACCTTC	CASSTGYGYTF	.	.	TRBJ1-2	TRBV6-5
TGTGCCAGCAGTGAAGACAGGGGGGATTTCAACACTGAAGCTTTCTTT	CASSEDRGDFNTEAFF	TRBD1	.	TRBJ1-1	TRBV6-1
TGTGCCAGTAGTATCCGGCAGGGGGGCTACGAGCAGTACTTC	CASSIRQGGYEQYF	.	once	TRBJ2-7	TRBV19
TGTGCCAGCAGCTTGGAGGGGACGGGGTACAATGAGCAGTTCTTC	CASSLEGTGYNEQFF	.	.	TRBJ2-1	TRBV5-6
TGTGCCAGTAAGTTGCAACCCGCTCACACTGAAGCTTTCTTT	CASKLQPAHTEAFF	.	.	TRBJ1-1	TRBV19
TGTGCCAGCAGCCAAGAGTTCAATCAGCCCCAGCATTTT	CASSQEFNQPQHF	.	.	TRBJ1-5	TRBV4-2
TGTGCCAGCAGTTCTGGACAGACTAGCAATCAGCCCCAGCATTTT	CASSSGQTSNQPQHF	.	.	TRBJ1-5	TRBV27
TGTGCCAGCAGCTTTTCGGGTTCCTCCTATGGCTACACCTTC	CASSFSGSSYGYTF	.	.	TRBJ1-2	TRBV7-2
TGCGCCAGCAGCTTGGAGTGGGAAGGAGATACGCAGTATTTT	CASSLEWEGDTQYF	.	.	TRBJ2-3	TRBV5-1
TGTGCCAGCAGTTCTCTTACCTTTCGTAAGAACACCGGGGAGCTGTTTTTT	CASSSLTFRKNTGELFF	.	.	TRBJ2-2	TRBV28
TGTGCCAGCATCCCGGGTTTAGGGGCCAACGTCCTGACTTTC	CASIPGLGANVLTF	.	.	TRBJ2-6	TRBV2
TGTGCCAGCAGATCCCGCGGCACAGATACGCAGTATTTT	CASRSRGTDTQYF	.	.	TRBJ2-3	TRBV28
TGTGCCAGTAGCACGACAGGGGACTATGGCTACACCTTC	CASSTTGDYGYTF	TRBD1	.	TRBJ1-2	TRBV19
TGTGCCAGCAGTCCGGCGGGGGCAGATACGCAGTATTTT	CASSPAGADTQYF	TRBD2	.	TRBJ2-3	TRBV12-3/TRBV12-4
TGTGCCAGCAGTTCTGCCGGGGACAGTGGTTCACCCCTCCACTTT	CASSSAGDSGSPLHF	TRBD1	.	TRBJ1-6	TRBV6-6
TGTGCCAGCAGCTTAATGGGAGGCACTGAAGCTTTCTTT	CASSLMGGTEAFF	.	.	TRBJ1-1	TRBV7-3
TGTGCCTGGAGTGTAGGTGGGGCCCCCGATACGCAGTATTTT	CAWSVGGAPDTQYF	.	once	TRBJ2-3	TRBV30
TGTGCCAGTAGTATGGGTCAATACAGCTCTGAAGCTTTCTTT	CASSMGQYSSEAFF	.	.	TRBJ1-1	TRBV19
TGTGCCAGCAGCTACAGGGGAAGAAGTTACGAGCAGTACTTC	CASSYRGRSYEQYF	TRBD1	.	TRBJ2-7	TRBV3-1/TRBV3-2
TGTGCCAGCAGCCGGACAGGGTTATCTGGAAACACCATATATTTT	CASSRTGLSGNTIYF	TRBD1	.	TRBJ1-3	TRBV5-5
TGTGCCAGCAGCTTGGCATCGTCTAGCGGGGGAGTTAACTTC	CASSLASSSGGVNF	TRBD2	once	TRBJ2-4	TRBV5-5
TGTGCCAGCAGTGCACAGGGGTTTAGCACAGATACGCAGTATTTT	CASSAQGFSTDTQYF	TRBD1	.	TRBJ2-3	TRBV7-3
TGTGCCAGCAGCATTGGACCCCAAAGGAGCAATCAGCCCCAGCATTTT	CASSIGPQRSNQPQHF	.	.	TRBJ1-5	TRBV11-1
TGTGCCAGCAGCCCCCCGGTGGGGGGCGATGAAAAACTGTTTTTT	CASSPPVGGDEKLFF	.	.	TRBJ1-4	TRBV7-9